This is a list of T cell receptor beta chains from one sample in a study of blood T cell repertoires in COVID-19. The repertoire was sequenced with immunoSEQ multiplex PCR; TCRdb's copy has only in-frame clones and lacks some. The repertoire holds about 500,000 clones, with 75% to 90% as singletons. Sample: PBMCs or T cells enriched from blood (not recorded which). These receptors were collected from a young woman who had recovered from COVID-19. Both conserved end residues are part of each CDR3. The D gene is left open where the match is weak. For some rows the clone size is stated as once, few or many, or as a class when expanded; others skip it.

>TRBJ1-4|TRBD1|14|TRBV6-5|NA
CASSGQGGNEKLFF
TGTGCCAGTTCCGGACAGGGTGGTAATGAAAAACTGTTTTTT
>TRBJ1-4|TRBD1|14|TRBV7-9|once
CASSPTGRDEKLFF
TGTGCCAGCAGCCCGACAGGGCGAGATGAAAAACTGTTTTTT
>TRBJ2-7|NA|13|TRBV5-5|NA
CASSLNRAYEQYF
TGTGCCAGCAGCTTGAACAGAGCCTACGAGCAGTACTTC
>TRBJ2-1|NA|18|TRBV5-1|NA
CASSLNGQLREAYNEQFF
TGCGCCAGCAGCTTAAATGGACAGCTTAGGGAAGCCTACAATGAGCAGTTCTTC
>TRBJ2-7|TRBD1|16|TRBV14|NA
CASSPTVRGRSIEQYF
TGTGCCAGCAGCCCAACGGTCAGGGGGCGCTCCATCGAGCAGTACTTC
>TRBJ1-3|NA|16|TRBV19|NA
CASTSNGAEPGNTIYF
TGTGCCAGTACCTCAAATGGAGCAGAACCTGGAAACACCATATATTTT
>TRBJ2-1|NA|11|TRBV20-1|NA
CSATRRPEQFF
TGCAGTGCTACAAGGAGGCCTGAGCAGTTCTTC
>TRBJ2-1|NA|16|TRBV10-3|NA
CAISPFGESSYNEQFF
TGTGCCATCAGTCCCTTTGGGGAGAGCTCCTACAATGAGCAGTTCTTC
>TRBJ2-3|TRBD1|15|TRBV29-1|NA
CSVYRRGILTDTQYF
TGCAGCGTTTACCGCAGGGGGATTCTCACAGATACGCAGTATTTT
>TRBJ1-2|NA|13|TRBV19|NA
CASSTDWPGGYTF
TGTGCCAGCTCAACGGACTGGCCGGGGGGCTACACCTTC
>TRBJ1-3|NA|16|TRBV5-1|NA
CASSLTQQGAGNTIYF
TGCGCCAGCAGCCTGACCCAGCAGGGCGCCGGAAACACCATATATTTT
>TRBJ1-2|NA|17|TRBV7-9|NA
CASSLVRPPLINYGYTF
TGTGCCAGCAGCTTGGTCAGGCCCCCCCTAATTAACTATGGCTACACCTTC
>TRBJ2-6|NA|15|TRBV4-1|few
CASSQEASGANVLTF
TGCGCCAGCAGCCAAGAAGCGTCCGGGGCCAACGTCCTGACTTTC
>TRBJ1-1|NA|13|TRBV6-1|NA
CASSLTVNTEAFF
TGTGCCAGCAGTTTGACAGTGAACACTGAAGCTTTCTTT
>TRBJ1-1|NA|16|TRBV12-5|NA
CASGLVPAQGNTEAFF
TGTGCTAGTGGTTTGGTACCGGCACAGGGCAACACTGAAGCTTTCTTT
>TRBJ1-5|NA|13|TRBV2|NA
CASGQVERQPQHF
TGTGCCAGCGGTCAGGTTGAAAGGCAGCCCCAGCATTTT
>TRBJ1-2|NA|16|TRBV28|NA
CASSLEDSAFRGGYTF
TGTGCCAGCAGTTTAGAGGACAGTGCCTTCCGGGGTGGCTACACCTTC
>TRBJ1-2|NA|15|TRBV19|once
CASSISLAGVYGYTF
TGTGCCAGTAGTATAAGTCTGGCGGGGGTCTATGGCTACACCTTC
>TRBJ2-7|TRBD1|17|TRBV4-1|NA
CASSQPIGTDEAYEQYF
TGCGCCAGCAGCCAACCGATAGGGACAGATGAGGCCTACGAGCAGTACTTC
>TRBJ2-3|NA|13|TRBV2|once
CASNFNREDTQYF
TGTGCCAGCAATTTTAACAGGGAAGATACGCAGTATTTT
>TRBJ1-1|NA|12|TRBV5-4|NA
CASSFMNTEAFF
TGTGCCAGCAGCTTTATGAACACTGAAGCTTTCTTT
>TRBJ2-3|NA|19|TRBV6-1|NA
CASSEAAQRGSYNTDTQYF
TGTGCCAGCAGTGAAGCGGCGCAACGGGGGTCCTATAACACAGATACGCAGTATTTT
>TRBJ2-1|TRBD1|15|TRBV24-1|few
CATSNFRDRGNEQFF
TGTGCCACCAGTAACTTCCGGGACAGGGGCAATGAGCAGTTCTTC
>TRBJ2-2|NA|15|TRBV5-1|few
CASSLAAGWDSELFF
TGCGCCAGCAGCTTGGCGGCGGGATGGGACAGTGAGCTGTTTTTT
>TRBJ1-4|NA|17|TRBV28|NA
CASSFPPDGGYNEKLFF
TGTGCCAGCAGTTTCCCCCCCGATGGCGGGTATAATGAAAAACTGTTTTTT
>TRBJ1-2|TRBD1|13|TRBV11-2|NA
CASSSGGTYGYTF
TGTGCCAGCAGCTCAGGGGGGACTTATGGCTACACCTTC
>TRBJ1-1|TRBD1|14|TRBV5-1|NA
CASSSGGRDTEAFF
TGCGCCAGCAGCTCAGGGGGTAGGGACACTGAAGCTTTCTTT
>TRBJ2-7|NA|16|TRBV9|NA
CASSVGLAGALYEQYF
TGTGCCAGCAGCGTAGGTCTCGCGGGGGCGCTCTACGAGCAGTACTTC
>TRBJ2-3|NA|15|TRBV10-3|NA
CAISDESHSTDTQYF
TGTGCCATCAGTGACGAGTCGCATAGCACAGATACGCAGTATTTT
>TRBJ1-1|NA|13|TRBV10-3|NA
CAISELANTEAFF
TGTGCCATCAGTGAGTTGGCGAACACTGAAGCTTTCTTT
>TRBJ2-7|TRBD1|15|TRBV14|NA
CASTQGTGSSYEQYF
TGTGCCAGCACCCAGGGGACAGGGAGCTCCTACGAGCAGTACTTC
>TRBJ2-1|TRBD2|15|TRBV6-5|NA
CASSLGTSGVYEQFF
TGTGCCAGCAGCCTGGGGACTAGCGGGGTTTATGAGCAGTTCTTC
>TRBJ2-2|TRBD2|14|TRBV5-4|NA
CASGRTSGSGELFF
TGTGCCAGCGGCCGGACTAGCGGGTCCGGGGAGCTGTTTTTT
>TRBJ1-1|NA|15|TRBV3-1/TRBV3-2|NA
CASSQASGRDTEAFF
TGTGCCAGCAGCCAAGCGTCAGGGAGGGACACTGAAGCTTTCTTT
>TRBJ1-3|NA|15|TRBV1|NA
CTSSQDLASGNTIYF
TGCACCAGCAGCCAAGATCTGGCCTCTGGAAACACCATATATTTT
>TRBJ2-1|TRBD1|16|TRBV7-9|NA
CASSLPGTGGYNEQFF
TGTGCCAGCAGCTTACCCGGGACAGGGGGTTACAATGAGCAGTTCTTC
>TRBJ2-2|TRBD2|15|TRBV29-1|NA
CSVTGGLEGTGELFF
TGCAGCGTTACGGGGGGGCTCGAGGGCACCGGGGAGCTGTTTTTT
>TRBJ1-1|TRBD1|13|TRBV2|NA
CASTGGADTEAFF
TGTGCCAGCACAGGGGGCGCAGATACTGAAGCTTTCTTT
>TRBJ2-3|TRBD1|17|TRBV5-1|NA
CASSPRQGQSSTDTQYF
TGCGCCAGCAGCCCTAGACAGGGTCAATCTAGCACAGATACGCAGTATTTT
>TRBJ2-3|TRBD1|17|TRBV7-9|once
CASGRQGPAFSTDTQYF
TGTGCCAGCGGCAGACAGGGTCCCGCTTTTAGCACAGATACGCAGTATTTT